Each of the 21 T cell receptor beta chains below was sequenced from the same sample in a study of T cells in Graves' hyperthyroidism and ophthalmopathy. Researchers amplified the TCR beta CDR3 regions from RNA transcripts. The HTBI primer set served for first-round RT-PCR of the TCR CDR3. Each CDR3 protein is one row after TCRdb ran MiXCR on the multiplex PCR reads. The sample contains hundreds of thousands of distinct CDR3 sequences, just under 20% of which appear only once. The source material was blood. The source of these receptors is a man aged 35-49 years with Graves' ophthalmopathy.

At least ten counts were recorded for this clonotype. This sequence joins TRBV7-2 and TRBJ2-7, with 10 bases matching TRBD2. Germline V gene lookup returns CDR1 SGHTA and CDR2 FQGNSA. With V trimmed by 5 bases and J by 5 bases, 9 bases remained unmatched. The CDR3 loop spans 15 amino acids. The CDR3 sequence is CASSPQGTSVHEQYF. CDR3 in DNA: TGTGCCAGCAGCCCCCAGGGGACTAGCGTCCACGAGCAGTACTTC.

This clonotype showed up just once. A read error is possible here, since a much larger clone lies one base away. The CDR3 protein is CGARGRESNQPQHF. The CDR3 region has the DNA TGCGGTGCTAGGGGAAGGGAAAGCAATCAGCCCCAGCATTTT. The chain employs TRBV20-1 and TRBJ1-5; possible D gene TRBD1, 5 bases. Germline loops: CDR1 DFQATT, CDR2 SNEGSKA (reference sequence). The CDR3 runs 14 residues.

This clonotype was seen repeatedly, ten times or more. The J gene is TRBJ2-3, the V gene TRBV28; D not resolved. Trimming took 2 bases from V and 0 from J, leaving 9 bases between them. The CDR3 is 15 amino acids. Looked up from germline, CDR1 is MDHEN and CDR2 is SYDVKM. The DNA for the CDR3 is TGTGCCAGCAGTTTACGACAAGTCAGCACAGATACGCAGTATTTT. This sequence encodes CASSLRQVSTDTQYF.

V is TRBV27 and J is TRBJ1-6; 8 positions agree with TRBD1. This CDR3 region has 15 residues. Trimming removed 5 bases from V and 9 bases from J; junction bases left unmatched: 9. The germline CDR1 and CDR2 sequences are MNHEY and SMNVEV (reference sequence). In DNA form, the CDR3 reads TGTGCCAGCAGTCCTGACAGGGGCATTGGTTCACCCCTCCACTTT. Encoded protein: CASSPDRGIGSPLHF.

This clonotype was seen only a few times. The J gene is TRBJ2-5, the V gene TRBV3-1, with a tentative D call TRBD2 (7 bases). V was clipped by 4 bases and J by 1 base, with 16 bases between them. Germline V gene sequence: CDR1 LGHDT, CDR2 YNNKEL (reference sequence). The CDR3 has 16 amino acids. As DNA, the CDR3 is TGTGCCAGCAGCCGGCGCGGGGGCAAACCCCAAGAGACCCAGTACTTC. It encodes CASSRRGGKPQETQYF.

At least ten counts were recorded for this clonotype. The chain carries TRBV7-9 and TRBJ2-7; maybe TRBD1 (5 bases). The CDR3 is 13 amino acids. The ends were cut back, 6 bases at V and 4 bases at J, with 13 bases in the middle. Germline V gene sequence: CDR1 SEHNR, CDR2 FQNEAQ (reference sequence). The CDR3 DNA reads TGTGCCAGCAGTTCAGGGTTGATGTACGAGCAGTACTTC. This sequence encodes CASSSGLMYEQYF.

Only a few counts were recorded for this clonotype. The chain couples TRBV30 to TRBJ2-7; no reliable D call. The germline V gene encodes CDR1 GTSNPN and CDR2 SVGIG (reference sequence). Trimming shortened V by 8 bases and J by 4 bases, and 21 bases separated the two germline ends. The CDR3 loop spans 14 amino acids. The CDR3 region has the DNA TGTGCCGGAAGATTGAAGGCCTATATATACGAGCAGTACTTC. Translated, it gives CAGRLKAYIYEQYF.

This clonotype was seen a handful of times. This chain uses TRBV9 with TRBJ2-3; 8 bases agree with TRBD2. Losses at the gene ends were 1 base for V and 1 base for J; bases not matched to a gene: 2. Germline V gives CDR1 SGDLS, CDR2 YYNGEE. The CDR3 sequence is 15 residues long. CDR3 residues: CASSVTAGGTDTQYF. CDR3 nucleotides: TGTGCCAGCAGCGTAACAGCGGGGGGCACAGATACGCAGTATTTT.

As DNA, the CDR3 is TGCGCCAGCAGCCTTCAAAGGTCCGAAAAACTGTTTTTT. This codes for CASSLQRSEKLFF. This sequence joins TRBV4-1 and TRBJ1-4, with no clear D. Germline V gene lookup returns CDR1 MGHRA and CDR2 YSYEKL. This CDR3 has 13 residues. V was cut by 4 bases and J by 8 bases, with 11 bases left in between.

CDR3 DNA sequence: TGTGCCACCAGCAGAGAGGGAAGACAGGAAACCTACAATGAGCAGTTCTTC. As protein: CATSREGRQETYNEQFF. This rearrangement joins TRBV15 to TRBJ2-1, with D perhaps TRBD1 (6 bases). Germline CDR1 and CDR2: LNHNV and YYDKDF (reference sequence). V lost 0 bases and J 2 bases, leaving 14 bases between the germline ends. This CDR3 has 17 residues.

The sample holds a few counts of this clonotype. The chain combines TRBV3-1 with TRBJ2-5; TRBD2 matches 9 bases. The CDR3 runs to 17 residues. The germline CDR1 and CDR2 sequences are LGHDT and YNNKEL (reference sequence). The J segment lost 4 bases and the V segment lost 6 bases, leaving 15 bases of the junction unmatched. As DNA, the CDR3 is TGTGCCAGCAGGCCAGGGTCGCTAGCGGGACGGCGAGAGACCCAGTACTTC. Translated, it gives CASRPGSLAGRRETQYF.

V gene TRBV5-6 combines with J gene TRBJ2-3; TRBD1 is a possible D gene (5 bases). Trimming took off 2 bases at V and 7 bases at J, with 14 bases between the two ends. The CDR3 sequence is 14 residues long. The V gene's germline CDR1 is SGHDT and CDR2 YYEEEE. DNA of the CDR3: TGTGCCAGCAGCTTCAGCATTAGGGGATATACGCAGTATTTT. Translation: CASSFSIRGYTQYF.

The chain links TRBV7-3 to TRBJ1-6; D not resolved. This CDR3 spans 14 amino acids. The germline V gene encodes CDR1 SGHTA and CDR2 FQGTGA. V was pared by 2 bases and J by 6 bases, with 8 bases between. The chain's CDR3 is CASSLELGNSPLHF. CDR3 DNA sequence: TGTGCCAGCAGCTTAGAGTTGGGTAATTCACCCCTCCACTTT.

The chain is built from TRBV9 and TRBJ2-3, with unresolved D. The CDR3 runs 18 residues. Germline V gene lookup returns CDR1 SGDLS and CDR2 YYNGEE. The V gene lost 3 bases and the J gene lost 2 bases, with 22 bases spanning the gap. Written as DNA, the CDR3 is TGTGCCAGCAGCGCCCATCCTCGTCTCCCGGGTGACACAGATACGCAGTATTTT. This sequence encodes CASSAHPRLPGDTDTQYF.

The V and J genes are TRBV9 and TRBJ2-5; D possibly uses TRBD1 or TRBD2 (6 bases each). This CDR3 has 17 amino acids. The germline CDR1 and CDR2 sequences are SGDLS and YYNGEE. The V end was cut by 4 bases, the J end by 7 bases, with 26 bases between. CDR3: CASSQSGGGARVGTQYF. In nucleotides, the CDR3 is TGTGCCAGCAGCCAATCTGGAGGGGGAGCGCGAGTGGGGACCCAGTACTTC. Variable domain in full (rest from reference TRBV9 and TRBJ2-5): DSGVTQTPKHLITATGQRVTLRCSPRSGDLSVYWYQQSLDQGLQFLIQYYNGEERAKGNILERFSAQQFPDLHSELNLSSLELGDSALYFCASSQSGGGARVGTQYFGPGTRLLVL.

The chain couples TRBV6-2 or TRBV6-3 to TRBJ1-2; perhaps TRBD1 as D (6 bases). V was shortened by 7 bases and J by 2 bases, with 20 bases between the two germline ends. Germline CDR1 is MNHEY and CDR2 is SVGEGT. The CDR3 contains 16 residues. The CDR3 region has the DNA TGTGCCAGCACTCTCGGACAGCAGGCTTCCAACTATGGCTACACCTTC. Amino acid sequence: CASTLGQQASNYGYTF.

In this sample, this clonotype turned up many times. J is TRBJ1-1 and V is TRBV3-1, with TRBD1 identical over 8 bases. V lost 6 bases to trimming and J lost 4 bases; unmatched junction nucleotides: 10. This CDR3 comprises 15 residues. Germline CDR1 LGHDT, CDR2 YNNKEL (reference sequence). CDR3 region: CASRYRGTGGTEAFF. The DNA for the CDR3 is TGTGCCAGCAGATACAGAGGGACAGGCGGCACTGAAGCTTTCTTT.

This clonotype was recorded many times. The CDR3 here is CASSLGQSGTNEKLFF. The CDR3 DNA reads as TGCGCCAGCAGCTTGGGGCAGTCGGGAACTAATGAAAAACTGTTTTTT. The chain couples TRBV5-1 to TRBJ1-4; D unclear. V was shortened by 0 bases and J by 1 base, with 10 bases between the two germline ends. The germline gives CDR1 SGHRS, CDR2 YFSETQ. CDR3 size: 16 residues.

The chain couples TRBV27 to TRBJ2-3, with a tentative D call TRBD1 (5 bases). The V end was cut by 6 bases, the J end by 5 bases, with 9 bases between. CDR3 length: 12 residues. Germline V lookup: CDR1 MNHEY, CDR2 SMNVEV (reference sequence). The CDR3 reads CASRDSLDTQYF. Here the CDR3 DNA reads TGTGCCAGCAGAGACAGTTTAGATACGCAGTATTTT.

For this clonotype: A much bigger clone sits one base away, suggesting this may be a read error. V gene TRBV30 combines with J gene TRBJ1-1; D uncertain. The V and J ends lost 2 bases and 3 bases respectively, with 16 bases between them. The germline CDR1 and CDR2 sequences are GTSNPN and SVGIG (reference sequence). The CDR3 has 15 residues. CDR3 region: CAWSPLLRVDTEAFF. CDR3 DNA: TGTGCCTGGAGTCCCCTTCTCCGTGTGGACACTGAAGCTTTCTTT.

The chain combines TRBV28 with TRBJ2-2; 10 bases map to TRBD2. Germline V lookup: CDR1 MDHEN, CDR2 SYDVKM. The CDR3 is 18 residues long. With V trimmed by 4 bases and J by 1 base, 9 bases remained unmatched. CDR3 nucleotides: TGTGCCAGCAGTTCCTTGCTCGGACTAGCGGTGAACACCGGGGAGCTGTTTTTT. Translation gives CASSSLLGLAVNTGELFF.